This T cell receptor beta chain appears in the sequencing data of a study of CD8 T cells in Susac syndrome. Study-wide points: The study's TCR sequencing and HLA analysis covered a relatively small number of individuals, and the study acknowledged this.

An input of roughly 0.45 to 1 ug of RNA was subjected to reverse transcription using random hexamers. Amplification of TCR beta CDR3 across 54 Vbeta and 13 Jbeta was performed with immunoSEQ multiplex PCR. TCRdb reprocessed the immunoSEQ multiplex PCR reads via MiXCR and lists one record per CDR3 protein. The sample yields approximately 110,000 distinct CDR3 sequences, about 95% seen once. In regard to this clonotype: Its specificity is not known.

The CDR3 runs 15 residues. Germline values: CDR1 SEHNR, CDR2 FQNEAQ (reference sequence). The V and J ends lost 4 bases and 6 bases respectively, with 16 bases between them. Healthy donors, matched for age and sex, constituted the control group. Negative magnetic isolation gave CD8+ and CD4+ cells; FACS enriched CD8+ TEMRA. The gene calls are TRBV7-9 and TRBJ1-5; D is possibly TRBD1 (6 bases). This receptor was identified in a human donor in good health. Sequenced material: CD4+ T cells from PBMCs. The CDR3, as DNA: TGTGCCAGCAGCTACGAGGGGGGAGTGAGTCAGCCCCAGCATTTT. It codes for CASSYEGGVSQPQHF.